The TCR beta chain described here comes from a study of blood T cell repertoires in COVID-19. Clones were read by immunoSEQ multiplex PCR, and TCRdb kept only the in-frame ones, dropping some. The profile shows about 370,000 clones, 70% to 90% of them singletons. Trimming removed 6 bases from V and 7 bases from J; junction bases left unmatched: 10. CDR3 length: 14 amino acids. The germline gives CDR1 SQVTM, CDR2 ANQGSEA. The chain combines TRBV29-1 with TRBJ2-1; 9 nucleotides agree with TRBD1. The sample consisted of peripheral blood. The source is a woman aged 25 to 45 with COVID-19, enrolled during active disease. This CDR3 is CSVGTGIGKNEQFF. In DNA form, the CDR3 reads TGCAGCGTAGGGACAGGGATAGGAAAGAATGAGCAGTTCTTC.